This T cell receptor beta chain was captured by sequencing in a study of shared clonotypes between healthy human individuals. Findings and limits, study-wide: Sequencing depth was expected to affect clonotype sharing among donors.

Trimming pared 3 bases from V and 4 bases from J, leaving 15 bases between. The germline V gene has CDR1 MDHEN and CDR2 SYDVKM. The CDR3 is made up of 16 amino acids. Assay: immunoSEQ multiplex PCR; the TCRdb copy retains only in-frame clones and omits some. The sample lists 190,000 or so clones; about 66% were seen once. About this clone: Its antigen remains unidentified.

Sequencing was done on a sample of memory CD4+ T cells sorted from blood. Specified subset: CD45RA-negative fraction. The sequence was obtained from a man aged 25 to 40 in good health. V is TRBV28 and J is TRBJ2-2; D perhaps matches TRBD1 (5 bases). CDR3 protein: CASSLGRGSPTGELFF. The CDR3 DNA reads TGTGCCAGCAGTTTGGGGCGAGGTTCCCCCACCGGGGAGCTGTTTTTT.